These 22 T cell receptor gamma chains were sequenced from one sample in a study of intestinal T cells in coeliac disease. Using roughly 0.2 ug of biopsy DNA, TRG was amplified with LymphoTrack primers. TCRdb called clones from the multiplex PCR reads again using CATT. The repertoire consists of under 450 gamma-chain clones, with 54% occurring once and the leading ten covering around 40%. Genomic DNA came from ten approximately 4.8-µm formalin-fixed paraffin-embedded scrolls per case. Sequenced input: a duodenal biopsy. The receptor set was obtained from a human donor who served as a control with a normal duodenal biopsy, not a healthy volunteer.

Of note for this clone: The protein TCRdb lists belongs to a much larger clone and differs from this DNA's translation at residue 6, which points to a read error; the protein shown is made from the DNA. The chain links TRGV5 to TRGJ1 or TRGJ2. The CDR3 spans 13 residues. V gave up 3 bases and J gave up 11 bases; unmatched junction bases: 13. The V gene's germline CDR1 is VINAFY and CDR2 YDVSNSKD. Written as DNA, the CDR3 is TGTGCCACCTGGGACGGGAGCGTACGGGAGAAACTCTTT. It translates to CATWDGSVREKLF.

CDR3 loop: CAAWDPFSKKLF. CDR3 sequence (DNA): TGTGCTGCGTGGGACCCTTTCAGTAAGAAACTCTTT. The chain has TRGV10 and TRGJ1 or TRGJ2. TRGV10 is sorted into the ORF group, with uncertain function. This CDR3 has 12 residues. V lost 8 bases, J lost 9 bases, and 11 bases stayed unmatched.

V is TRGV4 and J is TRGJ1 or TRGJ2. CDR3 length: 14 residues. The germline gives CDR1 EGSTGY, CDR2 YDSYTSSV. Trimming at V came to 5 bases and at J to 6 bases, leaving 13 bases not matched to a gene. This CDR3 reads CATWGRGLSYKKLF. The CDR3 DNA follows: TGTGCCACCTGGGGACGGGGTTTGAGTTATAAGAAACTCTTT.

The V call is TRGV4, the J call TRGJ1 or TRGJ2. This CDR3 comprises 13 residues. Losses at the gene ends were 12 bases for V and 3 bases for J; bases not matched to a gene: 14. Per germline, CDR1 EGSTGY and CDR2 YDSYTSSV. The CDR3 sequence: CADLGRVYYKKLF. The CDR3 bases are TGTGCCGACCTGGGACGGGTTTATTATAAGAAACTCTTT.

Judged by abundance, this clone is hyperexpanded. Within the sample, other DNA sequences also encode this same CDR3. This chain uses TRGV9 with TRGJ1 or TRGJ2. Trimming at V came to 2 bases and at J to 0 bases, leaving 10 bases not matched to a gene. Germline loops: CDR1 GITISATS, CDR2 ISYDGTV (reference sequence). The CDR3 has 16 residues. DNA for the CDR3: TGTGCCTTGTGGGAGGCGGACCTCCCGAATTATTATAAGAAACTCTTT. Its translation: CALWEADLPNYYKKLF.

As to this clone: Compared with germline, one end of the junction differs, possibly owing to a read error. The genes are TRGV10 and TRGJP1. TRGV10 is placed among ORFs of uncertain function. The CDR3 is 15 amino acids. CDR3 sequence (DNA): TGTGCTGGCGTGGGGATTAGTGGCACTGGTTGGCTCAAGATATTT. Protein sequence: CAGVGISGTGWLKIF.

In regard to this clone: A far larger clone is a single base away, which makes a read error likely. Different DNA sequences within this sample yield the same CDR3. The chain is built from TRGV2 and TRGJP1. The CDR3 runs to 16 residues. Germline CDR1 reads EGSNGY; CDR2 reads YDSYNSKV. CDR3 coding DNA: TGCGCCACCTGGGACGGGAACCCTACCACTGGTTGGTTCAAGATATTT. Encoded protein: CATWDGNPTTGWFKIF.

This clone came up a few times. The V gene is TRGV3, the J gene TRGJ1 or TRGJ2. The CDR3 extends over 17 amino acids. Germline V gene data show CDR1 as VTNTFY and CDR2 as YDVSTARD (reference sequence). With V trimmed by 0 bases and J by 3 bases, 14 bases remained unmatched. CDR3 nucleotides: TGTGCCACCTGGGACAGGCCGGGATTGGTTTTTTATTATAAGAAACTCTTT. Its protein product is CATWDRPGLVFYYKKLF.

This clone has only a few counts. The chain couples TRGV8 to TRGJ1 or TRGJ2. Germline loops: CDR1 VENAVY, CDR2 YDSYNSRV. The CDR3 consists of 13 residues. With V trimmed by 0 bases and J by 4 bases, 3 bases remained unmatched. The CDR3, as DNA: TGTGCCACCTGGGATAGGAAATATTATAAGAAACTCTTT. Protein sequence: CATWDRKYYKKLF.

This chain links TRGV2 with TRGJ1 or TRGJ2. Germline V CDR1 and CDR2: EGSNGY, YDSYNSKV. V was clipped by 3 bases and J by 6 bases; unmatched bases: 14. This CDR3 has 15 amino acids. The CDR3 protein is CATWDLPRNIYKKLF. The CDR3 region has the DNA TGTGCCACCTGGGACCTCCCTCGAAATATTTATAAGAAACTCTTT.

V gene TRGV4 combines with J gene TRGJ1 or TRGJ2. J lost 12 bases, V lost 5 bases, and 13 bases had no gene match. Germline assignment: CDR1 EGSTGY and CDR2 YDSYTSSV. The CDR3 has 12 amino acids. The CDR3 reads CATWGRAGGKLF. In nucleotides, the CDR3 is TGTGCCACCTGGGGACGGGCCGGGGGGAAACTCTTT.

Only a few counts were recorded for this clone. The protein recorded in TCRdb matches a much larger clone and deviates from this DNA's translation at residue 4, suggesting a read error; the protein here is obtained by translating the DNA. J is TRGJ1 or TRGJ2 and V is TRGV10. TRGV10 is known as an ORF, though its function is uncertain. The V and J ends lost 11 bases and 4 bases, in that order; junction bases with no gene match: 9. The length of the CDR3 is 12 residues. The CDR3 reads CAAGDNYYKKLF. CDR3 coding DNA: TGTGCTGCGGGGGATAACTATTATAAGAAACTCTTT.

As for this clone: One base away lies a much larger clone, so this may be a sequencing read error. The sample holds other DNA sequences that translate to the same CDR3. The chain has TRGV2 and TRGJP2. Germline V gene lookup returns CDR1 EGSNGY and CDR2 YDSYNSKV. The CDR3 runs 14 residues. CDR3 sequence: CATWDGACDWIKTF. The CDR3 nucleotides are TGCGCCACCTGGGACGGCGCCTGTGATTGGATCAAGACGTTT.

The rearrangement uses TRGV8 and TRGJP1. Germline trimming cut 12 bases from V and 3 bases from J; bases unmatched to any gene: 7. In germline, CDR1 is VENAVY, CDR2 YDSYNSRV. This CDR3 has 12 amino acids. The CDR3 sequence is CAHLATGWFKIF. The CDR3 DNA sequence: TGTGCCCACCTGGCCACTGGTTGGTTCAAGATATTT.

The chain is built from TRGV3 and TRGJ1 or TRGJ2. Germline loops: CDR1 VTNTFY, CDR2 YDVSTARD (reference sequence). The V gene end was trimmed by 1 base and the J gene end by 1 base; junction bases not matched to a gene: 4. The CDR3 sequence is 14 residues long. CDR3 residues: CATWDSSNYYKKLF. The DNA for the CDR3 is TGTGCCACCTGGGACAGCTCAAATTATTATAAGAAACTCTTT.

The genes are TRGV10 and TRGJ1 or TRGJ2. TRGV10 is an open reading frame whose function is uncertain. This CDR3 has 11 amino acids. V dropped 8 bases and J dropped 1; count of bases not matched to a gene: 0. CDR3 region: CAAWNYYKKLF. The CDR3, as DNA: TGTGCTGCGTGGAATTATTATAAGAAACTCTTT.

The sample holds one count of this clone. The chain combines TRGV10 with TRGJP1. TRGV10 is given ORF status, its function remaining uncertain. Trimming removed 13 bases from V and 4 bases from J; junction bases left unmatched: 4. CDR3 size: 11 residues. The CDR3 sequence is CAGGTGWFKIF. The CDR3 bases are TGTGCTGGGGGCACTGGTTGGTTCAAGATATTT.

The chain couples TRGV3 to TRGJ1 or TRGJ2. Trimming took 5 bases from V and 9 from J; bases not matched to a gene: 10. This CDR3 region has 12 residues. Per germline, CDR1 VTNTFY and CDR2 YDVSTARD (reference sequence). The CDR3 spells CATWAFISKKLF. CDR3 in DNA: TGTGCCACCTGGGCGTTTATTAGTAAGAAACTCTTT.

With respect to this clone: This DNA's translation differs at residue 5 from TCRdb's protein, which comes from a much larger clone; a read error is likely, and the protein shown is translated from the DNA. CDR3 protein: CATWGRRGYYKKLF. The CDR3 bases are TGTGCCACCTGGGGTAGGCGAGGGTATTATAAGAAACTCTTT. The genes are TRGV8 and TRGJ1 or TRGJ2. Germline V CDR1 and CDR2: VENAVY, YDSYNSRV. The CDR3 consists of 14 residues.

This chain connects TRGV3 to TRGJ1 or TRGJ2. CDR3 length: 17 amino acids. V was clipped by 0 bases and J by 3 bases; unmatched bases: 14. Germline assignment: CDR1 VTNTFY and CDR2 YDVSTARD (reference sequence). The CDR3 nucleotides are TGTGCCACCTGGGACAGGCCGGGGATTGGTTTTTATTATAAGAAACTCTTT. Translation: CATWDRPGIGFYYKKLF.

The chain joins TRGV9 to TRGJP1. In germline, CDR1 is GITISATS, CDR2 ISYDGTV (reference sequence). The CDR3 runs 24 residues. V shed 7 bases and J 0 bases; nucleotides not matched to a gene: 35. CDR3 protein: CALCLLGPHPEPPSQYTTGWFKIF. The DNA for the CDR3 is TGTGCCTTGTGCCTTCTTGGACCCCATCCAGAACCCCCTTCCCAATATACCACTGGTTGGTTCAAGATATTT.

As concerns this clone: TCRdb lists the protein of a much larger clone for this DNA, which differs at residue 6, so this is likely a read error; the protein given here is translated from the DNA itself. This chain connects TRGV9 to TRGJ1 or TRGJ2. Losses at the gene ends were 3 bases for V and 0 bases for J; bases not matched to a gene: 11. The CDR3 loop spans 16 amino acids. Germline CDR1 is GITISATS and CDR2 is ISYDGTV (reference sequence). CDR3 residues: CALWETDLPNYYKKLF. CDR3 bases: TGTGCCTTGTGGGAGACGGACCTCCCGAATTATTATAAGAAACTCTTT.